The clone carrying this T cell receptor beta chain appeared a few times. V was cut by 0 bases and J by 9 bases, with 13 bases left in between. The germline CDR1 and CDR2 sequences are SGHRS and YFSETQ. The CDR3 length is 14 residues. Preparation of the TCRbeta library was carried out with unique molecular identifiers. MiXCR, run by TCRdb on the PCR reads, gives a single entry per CDR3 protein. Among approximately 340,000 distinct CDR3 sequences listed, around a tenth were seen once. The sample is drawn from a study of T-cell reconstitution after alpha-beta-depleted transplantation in children. The source of this sequence is a human donor who donated a stem cell graft to a child with acute lymphoblastic leukemia. The specimen comprised PBMCs from the stem cell graft donor, sampled from the stem cell graft. The chain has TRBV5-1 and TRBJ2-1; D might be TRBD1 or TRBD2, each matching 5 bases. In DNA, the CDR3 is TGCGCCAGCAGCTTGGTGCTCGGGACGACTGAGCAGTTCTTC. Translating it yields CASSLVLGTTEQFF.